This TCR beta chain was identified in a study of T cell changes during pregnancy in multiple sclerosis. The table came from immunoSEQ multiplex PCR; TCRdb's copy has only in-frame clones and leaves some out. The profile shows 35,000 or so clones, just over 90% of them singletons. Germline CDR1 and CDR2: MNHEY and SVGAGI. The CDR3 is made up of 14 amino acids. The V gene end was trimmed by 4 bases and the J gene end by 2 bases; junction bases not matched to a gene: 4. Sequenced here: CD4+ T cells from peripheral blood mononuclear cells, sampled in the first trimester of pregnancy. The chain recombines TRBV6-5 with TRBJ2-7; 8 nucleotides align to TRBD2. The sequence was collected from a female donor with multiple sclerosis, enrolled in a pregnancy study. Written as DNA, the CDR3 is TGTGCCAGCAGTTCCCCCGGGAGGGCCTACGAGCAGTACTTC. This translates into CASSSPGRAYEQYF.